This T cell receptor beta chain was sequenced in a study of blood T cell repertoires in COVID-19. At the level of the study: T cells, B-cell-depleted T cells, or PBMCs supplied cDNA or gDNA.

This clone is a singleton in its sample. Participants reported their clinical history, and cohort assignment relied on those reports. Symptom resolution, clearance, or two negative PCRs marked donors in Cohort 3 as recovered. The method was immunoSEQ multiplex PCR; TCRdb's version includes in-frame clones alone and lacks a portion of them. The data show about 340,000 clones, with 92% seen just once and around 20% held by the top ten. This clonotype was obtained from a woman aged 25-40 years who had recovered from COVID-19. The sample comprised PBMCs or T cells enriched from blood (not recorded which).

The CDR3 DNA reads TGTGCCAGCAGCCCGGGAAGCACTAGCACAGATACGCAGTATTTT. It is translated as CASSPGSTSTDTQYF. V is TRBV7-3 and J is TRBJ2-3; D is possibly TRBD2 (5 bases). The CDR3 has 15 residues. Germline V CDR1 and CDR2: SGHTA, FQGTGA. V lost 5 bases and J 0 bases, leaving 12 bases between the germline ends.